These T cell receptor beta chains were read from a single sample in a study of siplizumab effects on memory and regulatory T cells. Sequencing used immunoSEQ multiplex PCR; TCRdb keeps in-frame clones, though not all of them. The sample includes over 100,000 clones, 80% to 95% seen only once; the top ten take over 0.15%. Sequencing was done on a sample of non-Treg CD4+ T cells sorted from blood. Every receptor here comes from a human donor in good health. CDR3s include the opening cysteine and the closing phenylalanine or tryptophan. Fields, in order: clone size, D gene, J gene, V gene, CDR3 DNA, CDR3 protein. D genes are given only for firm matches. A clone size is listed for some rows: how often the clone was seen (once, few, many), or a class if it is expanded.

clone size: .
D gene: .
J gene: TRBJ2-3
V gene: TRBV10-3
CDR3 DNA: TGTGCCGCCGGGGCTGCTAGCACAGATACGCAGTATTTT
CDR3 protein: CAAGAASTDTQYF

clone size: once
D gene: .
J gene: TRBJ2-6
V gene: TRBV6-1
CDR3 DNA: TGTGCCTCGCACCAAGGCTCTGGGGCCAACGTCCTGACTTTC
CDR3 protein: CASHQGSGANVLTF

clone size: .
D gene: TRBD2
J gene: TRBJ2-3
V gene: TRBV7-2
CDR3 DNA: TGTGCCAGCAGCCCTACTAGCGGGGGGGCCTGGAACACAGATACGCAGTATTTT
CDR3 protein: CASSPTSGGAWNTDTQYF

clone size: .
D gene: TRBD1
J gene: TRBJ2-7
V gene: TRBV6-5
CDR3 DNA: TGTGCCACCCGGACAGGGGGTTCCTACGAGCAGTACTTC
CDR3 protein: CATRTGGSYEQYF

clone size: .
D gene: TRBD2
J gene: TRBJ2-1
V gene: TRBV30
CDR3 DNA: TGTGCCTGGAGGGTAGCGGGGGCTTACAATGAGCAGTTCTTC
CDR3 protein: CAWRVAGAYNEQFF

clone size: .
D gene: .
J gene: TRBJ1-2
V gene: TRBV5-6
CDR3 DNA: TGTGCCAGCAGCTTGGCCGGAGGGGGCTACACCTTC
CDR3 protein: CASSLAGGGYTF

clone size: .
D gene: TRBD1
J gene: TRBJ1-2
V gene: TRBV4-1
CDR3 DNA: TGCGCCAGCAGAAATCCGGGACAGGGAAACTATGGCTACACCTTC
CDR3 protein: CASRNPGQGNYGYTF

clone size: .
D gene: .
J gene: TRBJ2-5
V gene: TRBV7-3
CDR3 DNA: TGTGCCAGCAGCTTGACTGATATAGAGACCCAGTACTTC
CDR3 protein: CASSLTDIETQYF

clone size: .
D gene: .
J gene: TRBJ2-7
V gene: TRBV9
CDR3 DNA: TGTGCCAGCAGCCCTCAGGGTCACTCCTACGAGCAGTACTTC
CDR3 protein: CASSPQGHSYEQYF

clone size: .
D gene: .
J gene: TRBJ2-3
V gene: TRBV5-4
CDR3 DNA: TGTGCCAGCAGTTACGGGGGAACCAGGGCAGATACGCAGTATTTT
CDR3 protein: CASSYGGTRADTQYF

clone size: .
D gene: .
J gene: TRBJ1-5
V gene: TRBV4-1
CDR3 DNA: TGCGCCAGCAGCCAAGGGATGTCGCGGGATCAGCCCCAGCATTTT
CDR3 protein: CASSQGMSRDQPQHF

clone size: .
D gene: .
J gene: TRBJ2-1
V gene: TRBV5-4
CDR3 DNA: TGTGCCAGCAGCCCGAGGGGGGGTCGTGATGAGCAGTTCTTC
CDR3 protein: CASSPRGGRDEQFF

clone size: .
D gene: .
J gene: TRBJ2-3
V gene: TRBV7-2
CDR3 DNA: TGTGCCAGCAGCTTAAGGCAGGGCTTCACAGATACGCAGTATTTT
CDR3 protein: CASSLRQGFTDTQYF

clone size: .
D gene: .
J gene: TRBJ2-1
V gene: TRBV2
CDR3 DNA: TGTGCCAGCAACACTGACTGGAGCTCCTACAATGAGCAGTTCTTC
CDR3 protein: CASNTDWSSYNEQFF

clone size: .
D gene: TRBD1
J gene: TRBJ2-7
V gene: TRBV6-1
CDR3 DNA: TGTGCCAGCAGTGAGCTTAGGGGGACAGGGCTCCACTTC
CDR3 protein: CASSELRGTGLHF

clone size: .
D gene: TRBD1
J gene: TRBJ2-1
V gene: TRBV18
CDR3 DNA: TGTGCCAGCTCCTTCATCGACAGGGGGCACTACAATGAGCAGTTCTTC
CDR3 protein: CASSFIDRGHYNEQFF

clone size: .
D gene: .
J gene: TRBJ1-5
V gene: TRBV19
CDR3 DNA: TGTGCCAGTACCTACCAAAGACGGACTAGCAATCAGCCCCAGCATTTT
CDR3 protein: CASTYQRRTSNQPQHF

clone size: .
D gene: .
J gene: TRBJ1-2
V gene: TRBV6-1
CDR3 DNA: TGTGCCAGCAGTGAAAGGGGGGGCGGTGGCTACACCTTC
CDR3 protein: CASSERGGGGYTF

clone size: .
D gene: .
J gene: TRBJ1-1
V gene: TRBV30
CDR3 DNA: TGTGCCTGGAGTGTAGGGGTTGGCACTGAAGCTTTCTTT
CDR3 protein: CAWSVGVGTEAFF

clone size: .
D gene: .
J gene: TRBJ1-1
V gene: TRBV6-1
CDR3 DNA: TGTGCCAGCAGTAATCCAGGGATCACTGAAGCTTTCTTT
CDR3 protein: CASSNPGITEAFF

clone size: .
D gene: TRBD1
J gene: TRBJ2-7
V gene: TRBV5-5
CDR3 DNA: TGTGCCAGCAGCTTAAAGGCAGGGGGAGAGCAGTACTTC
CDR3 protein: CASSLKAGGEQYF

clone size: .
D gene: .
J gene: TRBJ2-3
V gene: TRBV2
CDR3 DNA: TGTGCCAGCAGTGACTGGGCTACAGATACGCAGTATTTT
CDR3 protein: CASSDWATDTQYF

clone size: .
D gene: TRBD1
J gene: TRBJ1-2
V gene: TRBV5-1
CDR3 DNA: TGCGCCAGCAGCTTGGACGAGACAGGGACTGGCTACACCTTC
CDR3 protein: CASSLDETGTGYTF

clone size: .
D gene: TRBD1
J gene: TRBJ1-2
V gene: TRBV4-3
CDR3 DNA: TGCGCCAGCAGCCTGGACAGGGACTATGGCTACACCTTC
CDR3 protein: CASSLDRDYGYTF

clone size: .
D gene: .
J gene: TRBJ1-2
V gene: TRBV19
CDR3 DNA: TGTGCCAGTAGTCTAGGGGGACACACAATGGATGGCTACACCTTC
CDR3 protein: CASSLGGHTMDGYTF

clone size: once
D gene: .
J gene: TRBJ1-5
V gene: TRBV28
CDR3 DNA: TGTGCCAGCAGGGGCACGGGGGCTTCTTTACAGCCCCAGCATTTT
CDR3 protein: CASRGTGASLQPQHF

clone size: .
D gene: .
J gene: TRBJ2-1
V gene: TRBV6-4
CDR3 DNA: TGTGCCAGCAGCCGTGGGGAATGGGACAATGAGCAGTTCTTC
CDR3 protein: CASSRGEWDNEQFF

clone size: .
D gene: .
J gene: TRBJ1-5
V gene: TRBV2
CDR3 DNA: TGTGCCAGCACCACCAGGCAGGGTGGTCAGCCCCAGCATTTT
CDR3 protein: CASTTRQGGQPQHF

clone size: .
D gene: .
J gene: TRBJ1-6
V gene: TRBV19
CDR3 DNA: TGTGCCAGTAGTATAACAGAGGAGATGAGGCCCCTCCACTTT
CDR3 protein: CASSITEEMRPLHF

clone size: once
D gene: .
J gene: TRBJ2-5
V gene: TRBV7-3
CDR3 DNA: TGTGCCGCCCCCCTTGAGGAGACCCAGTACTTC
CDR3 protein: CAAPLEETQYF

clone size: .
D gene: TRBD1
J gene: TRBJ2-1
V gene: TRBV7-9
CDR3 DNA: TGTGCCAGCAGGGCCGGGACAGTCTACAATGAGCAGTTCTTC
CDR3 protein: CASRAGTVYNEQFF

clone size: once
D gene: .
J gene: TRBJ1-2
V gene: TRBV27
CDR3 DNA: TGTGCCAGCAAGTTACAGGGAACCTATGGCTACACCTTC
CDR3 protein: CASKLQGTYGYTF

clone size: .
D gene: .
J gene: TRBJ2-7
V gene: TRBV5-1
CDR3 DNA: TGCGCCAGCAGCTTGGACGGTTCCTACGAGCAGTACTTC
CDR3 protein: CASSLDGSYEQYF

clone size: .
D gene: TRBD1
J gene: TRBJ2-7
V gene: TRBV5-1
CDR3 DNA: TGCGCCAGCAGCTTCAATACAGGGGGAGCCTACGAGCAGTACTTC
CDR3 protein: CASSFNTGGAYEQYF

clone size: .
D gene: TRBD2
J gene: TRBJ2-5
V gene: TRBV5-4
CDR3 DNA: TGTGCCAGCTCCCCTAGCGGGGGCAACCAAGAGACCCAGTACTTC
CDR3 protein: CASSPSGGNQETQYF

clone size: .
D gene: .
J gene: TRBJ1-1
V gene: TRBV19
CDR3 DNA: TGTGCCAGTAGTATAGGGACGGGACGCACTGAAGCTTTCTTT
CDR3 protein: CASSIGTGRTEAFF

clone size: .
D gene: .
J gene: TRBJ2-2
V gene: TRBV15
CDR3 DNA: TGTGCCACCAGCACGTTTTCAGGAAGAATCACCGGGGAGCTGTTTTTT
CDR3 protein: CATSTFSGRITGELFF

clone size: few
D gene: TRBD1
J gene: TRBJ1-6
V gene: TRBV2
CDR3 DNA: TGTGCCAGCAGTACCGGGACAGTTAATTCACCCCTCCACTTT
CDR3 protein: CASSTGTVNSPLHF

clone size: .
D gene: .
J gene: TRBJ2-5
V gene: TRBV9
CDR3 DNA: TGTGCCAGCAGCGAGGCCTCAATCGAGACCCAGTACTTC
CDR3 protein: CASSEASIETQYF

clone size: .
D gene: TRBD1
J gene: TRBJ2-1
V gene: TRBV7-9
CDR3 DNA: TGTGCCAGCAGCTTGGGGACAGGGGTTACCTACAATGAGCAGTTCTTC
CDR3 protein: CASSLGTGVTYNEQFF

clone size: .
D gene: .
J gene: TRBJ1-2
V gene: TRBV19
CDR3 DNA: TGTGCCAGTAGTCTGGGCGTGCTTAACTATGGCTACACCTTC
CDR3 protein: CASSLGVLNYGYTF